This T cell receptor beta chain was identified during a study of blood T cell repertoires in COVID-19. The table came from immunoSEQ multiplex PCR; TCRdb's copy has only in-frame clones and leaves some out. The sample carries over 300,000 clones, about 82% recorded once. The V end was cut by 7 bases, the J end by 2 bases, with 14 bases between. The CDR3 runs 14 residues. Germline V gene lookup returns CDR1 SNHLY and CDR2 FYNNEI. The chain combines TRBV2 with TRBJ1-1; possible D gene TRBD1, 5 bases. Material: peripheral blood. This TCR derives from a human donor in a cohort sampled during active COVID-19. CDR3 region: CASIHQGGNTEAFF. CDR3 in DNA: TGTGCCAGCATCCATCAGGGTGGAAACACTGAAGCTTTCTTT.